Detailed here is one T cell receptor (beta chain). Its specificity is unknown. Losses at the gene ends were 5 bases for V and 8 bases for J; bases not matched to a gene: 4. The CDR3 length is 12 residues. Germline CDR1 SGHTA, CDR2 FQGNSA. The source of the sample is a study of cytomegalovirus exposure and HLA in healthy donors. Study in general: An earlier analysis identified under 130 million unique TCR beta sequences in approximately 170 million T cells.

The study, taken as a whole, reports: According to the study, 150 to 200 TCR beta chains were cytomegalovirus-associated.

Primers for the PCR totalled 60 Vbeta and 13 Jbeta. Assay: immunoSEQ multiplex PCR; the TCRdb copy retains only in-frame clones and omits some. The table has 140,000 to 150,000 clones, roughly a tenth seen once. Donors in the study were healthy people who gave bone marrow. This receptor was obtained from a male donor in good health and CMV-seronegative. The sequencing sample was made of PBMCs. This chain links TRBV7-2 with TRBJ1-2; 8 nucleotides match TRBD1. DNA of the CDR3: TGTGCCAGCAGCATACAGGGGGGAGGCTACACCTTC. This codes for CASSIQGGGYTF.